This T cell receptor beta chain was observed in a study of blood T cell repertoires in COVID-19. Sequencing was performed with immunoSEQ multiplex PCR; in TCRdb, only in-frame clones are kept and a portion is missing. Among around 140,000 clones listed, around 81% were seen once. Material: peripheral blood. This TCR was recovered from an older woman with active or convalescent COVID-19.

CDR3 residues: CASSVTTGYQETQYF. The CDR3 bases are TGTGCCAGCAGCGTCACGACAGGTTACCAAGAGACCCAGTACTTC. The rearrangement joins TRBV9 to TRBJ2-5, with a possible D match to TRBD1 (6 bases). The CDR3 has 15 residues. V lost 2 bases and J lost 0, with 11 bases in between. Germline-derived CDR1 and CDR2 are SGDLS and YYNGEE.